The clone carrying this T cell receptor (beta chain) came up a few times. Its antigen is as yet unknown. Amplification yielded TCR beta CDR3 regions, with RNA transcripts as the source. In the first-round RT-PCR of the TCR CDR3, the HTBI primer set was used. MiXCR, run by TCRdb on the multiplex PCR reads, gives a single entry per CDR3 protein. Of 450,000 to 500,000 distinct CDR3 sequences in the sample, 20% to 25% were seen once. Unmatched junction bases numbered 8, after V lost 2 bases and J lost 7 bases. Germline V lookup: CDR1 MNHEY, CDR2 SMNVEV (reference sequence). This CDR3 has 14 amino acids. This specimen comes from a study of T cells in Graves' hyperthyroidism and ophthalmopathy. PBMCs came from about 10 ml fresh peripheral blood. Study-wide results and caveats: Model predictions of ophthalmopathy came a median around 6.5 months before onset. Through a model of 13 V-J features, ophthalmopathy was separated from stable hyperthyroidism.

Sequences were obtained from blood. The chain joins TRBV27 to TRBJ2-7; 7 nucleotides match TRBD2. The TCR originated in a woman between 70 and 85 years old with Graves' ophthalmopathy. The CDR3 reads CASSLQDAGGEQYF. The CDR3 DNA is TGTGCCAGCAGTTTACAGGACGCCGGGGGGGAGCAGTACTTC.